This T cell receptor (beta chain) stems from a study of shared clonotypes between healthy human individuals. Assay: immunoSEQ multiplex PCR; the TCRdb copy retains only in-frame clones and omits some. The sample lists about half a million clones, more than 65% occurring once. The source material was PBMCs. The sequence was collected from a woman aged 40 to 55 in good health. Some clones in this sample may be carry-over from other donors' samples.

In DNA form, the CDR3 reads TGTGCCAGCAGCTATCGCCCCCTTGGGATGGGGACCGGGGAGCTGTTTTTT. Encoded protein: CASSYRPLGMGTGELFF. The J gene is TRBJ2-2, the V gene TRBV7-3, with D unresolved. The V and J ends lost 4 bases and 5 bases respectively, with 20 bases between them. Germline CDR1 SGHTA, CDR2 FQGTGA. This CDR3 contains 17 residues.